This paragraph covers one T cell receptor beta chain sequence. The length of the CDR3 is 17 residues. Germline V gene data show CDR1 as PRHDT and CDR2 as FYEKMQ (reference sequence). J gave up 6 bases and V 4 bases, and 11 bases lay outside the gene matches. These data come from a study of OX40 agonist ivuxolimab in advanced cancers. Method: immunoSEQ multiplex PCR; TCRdb's copy keeps in-frame clones and lacks some. The sample lists some 40,000 clones, roughly four fifths occurring once. The receptor's source is an adult with an advanced solid tumor such as melanoma, head and neck, liver or kidney cancer. The J gene is TRBJ2-1, the V gene TRBV13, with 11 bases aligning to TRBD2. This specimen was CD4+ or CD8+ T cells sorted from blood, taken in a trial of the OX40 agonist ivuxolimab. The CDR3 reads CASSSGDLAGGTNEQFF. The CDR3 nucleotides are TGTGCCAGCAGCTCGGGCGACCTAGCGGGGGGCACCAATGAGCAGTTCTTC. The variable domain in full, completed from reference TRBV13 and TRBJ2-1, reads AAGVIQSPRHLIKEKRETATLKCYPIPRHDTVYWYQQGPGQDPQFLISFYEKMQSDKGSIPDRFSAQQFSDYHSELNMSSLELGDSALYFCASSSGDLAGGTNEQFFGPGTRLTVL.